One sample yielded the 29 T cell receptor beta chains listed below, sequenced in a study of Graves' ophthalmopathy and Graves' hyperthyroidism. Amplified TCR beta CDR3 regions were obtained using RNA transcripts as template. An initial RT-PCR round employing HTBI primers preceded a second-round multiplex PCR. TCRdb re-called the multiplex PCR reads with MiXCR, one entry per CDR3 protein. The sample has about 150,000 distinct CDR3 sequences, more than 30% seen once. The sample comprised peripheral blood. The receptors here all came from a middle-aged woman with Graves' ophthalmopathy.

This clonotype was found many times. J is TRBJ2-2 and V is TRBV14; 9 positions agree with TRBD1. Trimming took 4 bases from V and 8 from J; bases not matched to a gene: 11. This CDR3 comprises 16 residues. Germline loops: CDR1 SGHDN, CDR2 FVKESK. The CDR3 DNA reads TGTGCCAGCAGCCCATGGGACAGGGTATCACCGGGGGAGCTGTTTTTT. Translated: CASSPWDRVSPGELFF.

The gene calls are TRBV28 and TRBJ1-2; 9 bases map to TRBD1. This CDR3 region has 12 residues. Germline lookup yields CDR1 MDHEN and CDR2 SYDVKM. V was pared by 6 bases and J by 7 bases, with 3 bases of the junction left unmatched. The DNA of the CDR3 is TGTGCCAGCAGCCGGGACAGGGTTGGCTACACCTTC. It encodes CASSRDRVGYTF.

This clonotype has ten or more counts. The chain combines TRBV7-9 with TRBJ1-2, with 7 bases matching TRBD1. The CDR3 has 12 residues. Germline CDR1 and CDR2: SEHNR and FQNEAQ (reference sequence). V dropped 1 base and J dropped 8; count of bases not matched to a gene: 1. This chain's CDR3 is CASSLEGGGYTF. In DNA, the CDR3 is TGTGCCAGCAGCTTAGAAGGGGGCGGCTACACCTTC.

The sample holds many counts of this clonotype. The J gene is TRBJ1-6, the V gene TRBV3-1, with 8 bases matching TRBD1. The CDR3 spans 16 residues. Looked up from germline, CDR1 is LGHDT and CDR2 is YNNKEL (reference sequence). The J segment lost 6 bases and the V segment lost 1 base, leaving 5 bases of the junction unmatched. The CDR3 sequence: CASSQGSGQGNSPLHF. In nucleotides, the CDR3 is TGTGCCAGCAGCCAAGGTTCTGGACAGGGTAATTCACCCCTCCACTTT. Full variable domain (outside the CDR3, taken from reference TRBV3-1 and TRBJ1-6): DTAVSQTPKYLVTQMGNDKSIKCEQNLGHDTMYWYKQDSKKFLKIMFSYNNKELIINETVPNRFSPKSPDKAHLNLHINSLELGDSAVYFCASSQGSGQGNSPLHFGNGTRLTVT.

J is TRBJ1-3 and V is TRBV12-3 or TRBV12-4; D remains ambiguous. CDR3 length: 15 residues. V lost 7 bases to trimming and J lost 0 bases, with 13 bases between them. In nucleotides, the CDR3 is TGTGCCAGCACCCCCGGACTGAGCTCTGGAAACACCATATATTTT. This sequence encodes CASTPGLSSGNTIYF.

This clonotype appeared many times. This chain links TRBV6-1 with TRBJ1-3; TRBD1 might be the D (5 bases). V was pared by 4 bases and J by 4 bases, with 11 bases between. CDR1 and CDR2 from the germline V gene are MNHNS and SASEGT. CDR3 length: 14 residues. The CDR3 DNA reads as TGTGCCAGCAGTGTTCATAGGGGAGGAAACACCATATATTTT. Residues: CASSVHRGGNTIYF.

This clonotype turned up a few times. This chain uses TRBV6-4 with TRBJ2-7, with D hard to call. Per the germline V gene, CDR1 is MRHNA and CDR2 is SNTAGT. Trimming removed 6 bases from V and 5 bases from J, with 17 bases in between. The CDR3 extends over 14 amino acids. The chain's CDR3 is CASRKKREVHEQYF. CDR3 coding DNA: TGTGCCAGCAGGAAGAAACGTGAGGTCCACGAGCAGTACTTC.

The CDR3 protein is CASSRTRLPEAFF. CDR3 nucleotide sequence: TGTGCCAGCAGTAGGACAAGGCTGCCAGAAGCTTTCTTT. The J gene is TRBJ1-1, the V gene TRBV6-4; D may be TRBD1 (5 bases). Trimming left V 5 bases short and J 8 bases short, with 15 bases between. CDR3 length equals 13 residues. CDR1 MRHNA and CDR2 SNTAGT come from the germline V gene.

Many counts were recorded for this clonotype. The V gene is TRBV5-1, the J gene TRBJ2-7; the D call may be TRBD1 or TRBD2 (5 bases each). The germline CDR1 and CDR2 sequences are SGHRS and YFSETQ. The germline V and J ends were trimmed by 3 bases and 6 bases, with 13 bases remaining between them. The CDR3 is made up of 13 amino acids. The CDR3 sequence is CASSSGTPGEQYF. Written as DNA, the CDR3 is TGCGCCAGCAGCTCCGGGACCCCGGGCGAGCAGTACTTC.

This clonotype was seen only a few times. The chain couples TRBV10-3 to TRBJ1-1; D is unresolved. Germline lookup yields CDR1 ENHRY and CDR2 SYGVKD. This CDR3 is 14 amino acids long. Trimming pared 4 bases from V and 0 bases from J, leaving 9 bases between. The CDR3 nucleotides are TGTGCCATCAGTGGAGGACGGATGAACACTGAAGCTTTCTTT. Amino acids: CAISGGRMNTEAFF.

On this clonotype itself: At one of its ends the junction is not consistent with the germline gene, which may arise from a read error. V and J are TRBV6-1 and TRBJ2-5, with D maybe TRBD2 (8 bases). Germline lookup yields CDR1 MNHNS and CDR2 SASEGT. The CDR3 consists of 16 residues. The CDR3 sequence: CASTRGRLARQGTQYF. In nucleotides, the CDR3 is TGTGCCAGCACTAGGGGGCGACTAGCGAGGCAAGGGACCCAGTACTTC.

The chain carries TRBV29-1 and TRBJ1-5; D gene ambiguous. The CDR3 totals 13 residues. Looked up from germline, CDR1 is SQVTM and CDR2 is ANQGSEA. Trimming cost V 4 bases and J 0 bases, with 7 bases left between them. The chain's CDR3 is CSVAAGSNQPQHF. As DNA, the CDR3 is TGCAGCGTTGCGGCGGGTAGCAATCAGCCCCAGCATTTT.

This clonotype came up many times. The rearrangement links TRBV28 to TRBJ2-7, with D perhaps TRBD1 or TRBD2 (6 bases each). Between the trimmed V and J ends, which lost 6 bases and 3 bases, there was a span of 21 bases. In germline, CDR1 is MDHEN, CDR2 SYDVKM. The CDR3 is made up of 16 amino acids. The CDR3: CASRKRDSGGLYEQYF. CDR3 bases: TGTGCCAGCAGAAAACGGGACTCCGGGGGCCTCTACGAGCAGTACTTC.

This clonotype was counted ten times or more. V usage is TRBV9 and J usage is TRBJ2-7; D not resolved. The ends were cut back, 1 base at V and 5 bases at J, with 10 bases in the middle. CDR3 size: 13 residues. The germline V gene encodes CDR1 SGDLS and CDR2 YYNGEE. CDR3 in DNA: TGTGCCAGCAGCGTATCCGCCGGAAACGAGCAGTACTTC. It specifies CASSVSAGNEQYF.

V and J are TRBV15 and TRBJ2-7, with 11 positions matching TRBD1. This CDR3 comprises 14 residues. Germline CDR1 LNHNV, CDR2 YYDKDF (reference sequence). J lost 6 bases, V lost 3 bases, and 4 bases had no gene match. The CDR3 here is CATSSDGTGGEQYF. CDR3 coding DNA: TGTGCCACCAGCAGCGACGGGACAGGGGGCGAGCAGTACTTC.

The rearrangement links TRBV28 to TRBJ1-5; D is unresolved. The CDR3 has 15 residues. Germline V gene lookup returns CDR1 MDHEN and CDR2 SYDVKM. Trimming removed 5 bases from V and 2 bases from J, with 13 bases in between. CDR3 sequence: CASSPSPMGNQPQHF. CDR3 sequence (DNA): TGTGCCAGCAGTCCCTCCCCTATGGGCAATCAGCCCCAGCATTTT.

J is TRBJ1-2 and V is TRBV11-1; no reliable D call. This CDR3 region has 16 residues. V was trimmed by 5 bases and J by 7 bases, leaving 23 bases between them. CDR1 SGHAT and CDR2 FQDESV come from the germline V gene (reference sequence). The CDR3 here is CASSPRPSVRAIGYTF. The CDR3 DNA sequence: TGTGCCAGCAGCCCCCGGCCCAGCGTGAGGGCTATTGGCTACACCTTC.

This clonotype was seen just once. J is TRBJ1-2 and V is TRBV12-3 or TRBV12-4; weak D call: TRBD1 (5 bases). The length of the CDR3 is 12 residues. Trimming removed 4 bases from V and 12 bases from J, with 15 bases in between. CDR3 amino acids: CASSSTGTRDTF. Written as DNA, the CDR3 is TGTGCCAGCAGTTCTACAGGAACCAGGGACACCTTC.

This clonotype was observed many times. The chain combines TRBV6-1 with TRBJ1-5; 7 nucleotides line up with TRBD1. CDR1 MNHNS and CDR2 SASEGT come from the germline V gene. V shed 5 bases and J 0 bases; nucleotides not matched to a gene: 7. The CDR3 is made up of 16 amino acids. This CDR3 is CASSQRGLVSNQPQHF. The CDR3 nucleotides are TGTGCCAGCAGTCAGAGGGGGCTGGTTAGCAATCAGCCCCAGCATTTT.

J is TRBJ2-7 and V is TRBV28; D may be TRBD1 (5 bases). The V gene lost 6 bases and the J gene lost 1 base, with 19 bases spanning the gap. This CDR3 comprises 16 residues. Per the germline V gene, CDR1 is MDHEN and CDR2 is SYDVKM. CDR3 coding DNA: TGTGCCAGCAGCTTAGGTACAAGGGGTTTTTCCTACGAGCAGTACTTC. This gives the protein CASSLGTRGFSYEQYF.

This sequence joins TRBV4-2 and TRBJ2-5; 7 bases line up with TRBD2. The germline V gene encodes CDR1 LGHNA and CDR2 YNFKEQ. The CDR3 is made up of 16 amino acids. The V and J ends lost 4 bases and 4 bases, in that order; junction bases with no gene match: 12. The CDR3 is CASSRSSGLDGETQYF. Here the CDR3 DNA reads TGTGCCAGCAGCCGATCTAGCGGACTCGATGGAGAGACCCAGTACTTC.

This clonotype was picked up one time. The chain has TRBV7-8 and TRBJ2-7; possible D gene TRBD2, 5 bases. The CDR3 totals 16 residues. CDR1 SGHVS and CDR2 FQNEAQ come from the germline V gene. The germline V and J ends were trimmed by 3 bases and 1 base, with 16 bases remaining between them. CDR3 nucleotide sequence: TGTGCCAGCAGCTTGGGTAGTCTAGCTGTTTCCTACGAGCAGTACTTC. Its translation is CASSLGSLAVSYEQYF. The whole variable domain, filled in from reference TRBV7-8 and TRBJ2-7, reads GAGVSQSPRYKVAKRGQDVALRCDPISGHVSLFWYQQALGQGPEFLTYFQNEAQLDKSGLPSDRFFAERPEGSVSTLKIQRTQQEDSAVYLCASSLGSLAVSYEQYFGPGTRLTVT.

This clonotype was found many times. The chain combines TRBV28 with TRBJ2-5, with 8 bases identical to TRBD1. The CDR3 extends over 16 amino acids. From germline, CDR1 is MDHEN and CDR2 SYDVKM. V shed 5 bases and J 0 bases; nucleotides not matched to a gene: 8. CDR3 DNA sequence: TGTGCCAGCAGTCTGGACAGGGCCAGGTACCAAGAGACCCAGTACTTC. Its translation is CASSLDRARYQETQYF.

This clonotype was detected many times. The CDR3: CASSLAVNSGNTIYF. DNA for the CDR3: TGTGCCAGCAGCTTAGCGGTAAACTCTGGAAACACCATATATTTT. This chain uses TRBV7-9 with TRBJ1-3; no clear D gene. Between the trimmed V and J ends, which lost 0 bases and 0 bases, there was a span of 6 bases. This CDR3 has 15 residues. Germline assignment: CDR1 SEHNR and CDR2 FQNEAQ (reference sequence).

Many counts were recorded for this clonotype. The chain carries TRBV5-1 and TRBJ1-1; TRBD1 is a possible D gene (6 bases). This CDR3 is built from 16 residues. The germline gives CDR1 SGHRS, CDR2 YFSETQ. Trimming left V 4 bases short and J 0 bases short, with 16 bases between. CDR3 DNA: TGCGCCAGCAGCCCGATGGGACACATCATGAACACTGAAGCTTTCTTT. The encoded protein is CASSPMGHIMNTEAFF.

This clonotype was seen a single time. V is TRBV24-1 and J is TRBJ2-7, with 7 bases aligning to TRBD2. V lost 5 bases and J lost 3; bases outside the gene matches: 6. Germline CDR1 is KGHDR and CDR2 is SFDVKD. CDR3 length: 14 residues. The CDR3 DNA reads TGTGCCACCAGTGGAGGGGAGGGCCACTACGAGCAGTACTTC. It is translated as CATSGGEGHYEQYF.

This clonotype was seen repeatedly, ten times or more. V gene TRBV15 combines with J gene TRBJ1-2, with a weak D call TRBD1 (5 bases). Germline values: CDR1 LNHNV, CDR2 YYDKDF (reference sequence). CDR3 length equals 13 residues. Trimming shortened V by 2 bases and J by 8 bases, and 12 bases separated the two germline ends. The CDR3, as DNA: TGTGCCACCAGCAGACCCGGACAAATAGGCTACACCTTC. Translation gives CATSRPGQIGYTF.

This clonotype was counted many times. This chain connects TRBV10-1 to TRBJ1-1; possibly TRBD1 for D (5 bases). The ends were cut back, 4 bases at V and 4 bases at J, with 10 bases in the middle. The germline V gene encodes CDR1 WNHNN and CDR2 SYGVQD (reference sequence). The CDR3 is made up of 13 amino acids. This chain's CDR3 is CASSVAGGTEAFF. DNA for the CDR3: TGCGCCAGCAGTGTCGCTGGGGGCACTGAAGCTTTCTTT.

Worth noting for this clonotype: Given the absence of the conserved phenylalanine or tryptophan at the CDR3 end, a read error is likely. It is unclear where the CDR3 begins or ends on the DNA, so no DNA is shown, and the CDR3 is as TCRdb lists it. The rearrangement joins TRBV24-1 to TRBJ1-1. Termini included, the CDR3 measures 12 amino acids. CDR1 KGHDR and CDR2 SFDVKD come from the germline V gene. CDR3 sequence reads: CATSDPGGSLQL.